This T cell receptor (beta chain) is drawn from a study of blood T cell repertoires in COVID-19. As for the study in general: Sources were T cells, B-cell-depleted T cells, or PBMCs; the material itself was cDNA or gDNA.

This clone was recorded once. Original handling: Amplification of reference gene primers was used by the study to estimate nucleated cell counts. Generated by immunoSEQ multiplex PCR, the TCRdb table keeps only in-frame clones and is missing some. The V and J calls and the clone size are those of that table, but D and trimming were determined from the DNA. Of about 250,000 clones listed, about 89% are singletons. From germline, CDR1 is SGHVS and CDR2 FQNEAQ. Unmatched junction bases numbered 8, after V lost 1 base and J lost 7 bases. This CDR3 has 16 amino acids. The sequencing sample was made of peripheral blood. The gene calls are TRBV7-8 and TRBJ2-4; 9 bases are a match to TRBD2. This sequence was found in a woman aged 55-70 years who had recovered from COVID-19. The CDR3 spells CASSLVPAGGRNIQYF. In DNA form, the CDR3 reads TGTGCCAGCAGCTTAGTTCCAGCGGGGGGCCGGAACATTCAGTACTTC.